Listed below are T cell receptor beta chains from one sample, sequenced in a study of blood T cell repertoires in COVID-19. Assay: immunoSEQ multiplex PCR; the TCRdb copy retains only in-frame clones and omits some. The repertoire holds around 500,000 clones, roughly 88% seen once, with approximately 3.2% in the top ten. The material sequenced was peripheral blood. These receptors originate from a human donor in a cohort sampled during active COVID-19. The CDR3 runs from the conserved cysteine through the conserved F or W. Fields, in order: clone size, J gene, D gene, CDR3 length, V gene, CDR3 protein, CDR3 DNA. A D gene is named only where the DNA matches it firmly. Rows may omit the clone size; those that give it use once, few, many or a size class.

-	TRBJ1-2	-	16	TRBV28	CASSSRIGGGNYGYTF	TGTGCCAGCAGTTCCCGCATTGGGGGAGGCAACTATGGCTACACCTTC
once	TRBJ1-6	TRBD1	14	TRBV5-1	CASSPGTGNSPLHF	TGCGCCAGCAGCCCCGGGACAGGGAACTCACCCCTCCACTTT
-	TRBJ1-5	TRBD1	14	TRBV3-1/TRBV3-2	CASSPGQSNQPQHF	TGTGCCAGCAGCCCGGGACAGAGCAATCAGCCCCAGCATTTT
-	TRBJ1-1	-	14	TRBV7-9	CASRLTGRVAEAFF	TGTGCCAGCAGATTGACAGGTCGGGTGGCTGAAGCTTTCTTT
-	TRBJ2-7	-	15	TRBV12-2	CASRLASAEEYEQYF	TGTGCAAGTCGCTTAGCGTCGGCGGAAGAATACGAGCAGTACTTC
-	TRBJ2-7	-	12	TRBV30	CAWNVGLGEQYF	TGTGCCTGGAACGTGGGCCTGGGCGAGCAGTACTTC
few	TRBJ2-7	TRBD2	19	TRBV11-2	CASSPRGLTMSGTSYEQYF	TGTGCCAGCAGCCCGAGAGGATTAACTATGAGCGGGACCTCCTACGAGCAGTACTTC
once	TRBJ2-1	TRBD2	15	TRBV18	CASSPRSAGDNEQFF	TGTGCCAGCTCACCACGGTCAGCGGGAGACAATGAGCAGTTCTTC
-	TRBJ2-1	TRBD2	17	TRBV19	CASSPRHSGSAGNEQFF	TGTGCCAGTAGTCCGCGCCATAGCGGGTCAGCCGGAAATGAGCAGTTCTTC
-	TRBJ2-2	-	13	TRBV18	CASSPLSTGELFF	TGTGCCAGCTCACCCCTTTCCACCGGGGAGCTGTTTTTT
-	TRBJ2-5	TRBD1	15	TRBV7-2	CASSPGTGGAETQYF	TGTGCCAGCAGCCCCGGGACAGGGGGCGCGGAGACCCAGTACTTC
-	TRBJ1-3	TRBD1	14	TRBV3-1/TRBV3-2	CASRGQGNGNTIYF	TGTGCCAGCAGAGGACAGGGAAACGGAAACACCATATATTTT
-	TRBJ1-2	-	14	TRBV6-5	CASQGQGLNYGYTF	TGTGCCAGCCAGGGGCAGGGATTAAACTATGGCTACACCTTC
-	TRBJ2-3	-	13	TRBV18	CASSPSGADTQYF	TGTGCCAGCTCACCATCGGGAGCAGATACGCAGTATTTT
-	TRBJ1-2	-	13	TRBV5-5	CASGQATYYGYTF	TGTGCCAGCGGTCAGGCTACCTACTATGGCTACACCTTC
-	TRBJ1-1	-	14	TRBV20-1	CSASYVGLNTEAFF	TGCAGTGCTAGTTACGTGGGGCTGAACACTGAAGCTTTCTTT
-	TRBJ2-7	TRBD2	16	TRBV15	CATSSKAGISIYEQYF	TGTGCCACCAGCTCAAAAGCGGGGATAAGTATCTACGAGCAGTACTTC
once	TRBJ1-2	TRBD1	13	TRBV9	CASSLLGTGGYTF	TGTGCCAGCAGCCTTTTAGGGACAGGGGGCTACACCTTC
-	TRBJ2-7	-	15	TRBV9	CASITNPAMGGEQYF	TGTGCCAGCATTACCAACCCCGCGATGGGGGGCGAGCAGTACTTC
once	TRBJ2-7	TRBD1	14	TRBV10-3	CAITRDRGSREQYF	TGTGCCATCACCAGGGACAGGGGATCTCGGGAGCAGTACTTC
-	TRBJ2-2	-	14	TRBV6-5	CASSTLGEVGELFF	TGTGCCAGCAGTACGCTCGGGGAGGTCGGGGAGCTGTTTTTT
-	TRBJ2-7	-	12	TRBV28	CASSPKPYEQYF	TGTGCCAGCAGCCCTAAACCCTACGAGCAGTACTTC
-	TRBJ2-7	TRBD2	16	TRBV5-4	CASTSGTSGLTGEQYF	TGTGCCAGCACCTCGGGGACTAGCGGGTTGACGGGCGAGCAGTACTTC
-	TRBJ1-5	-	13	TRBV28	CASSLLGNQPQHF	TGTGCCAGCAGTCTCCTAGGCAATCAGCCCCAGCATTTT
once	TRBJ1-1	-	13	TRBV7-9	CASSFREDPGAFF	TGTGCCAGCAGCTTTAGGGAGGACCCGGGAGCTTTCTTT
-	TRBJ2-1	TRBD2	15	TRBV3-1/TRBV3-2	CASSHTSGAYNEQFF	TGTGCCAGCAGCCATACTAGCGGGGCTTACAATGAGCAGTTCTTC
-	TRBJ2-4	TRBD1	15	TRBV4-1	CASSLGSGTENIQYF	TGCGCCAGCAGCCTCGGATCCGGGACAGAAAACATTCAGTACTTC
-	TRBJ1-1	-	17	TRBV4-3	CASSQDGGLGEVAEAFF	TGCGCCAGCAGCCAAGATGGAGGGTTAGGGGAGGTTGCTGAAGCTTTCTTT
-	TRBJ2-7	-	15	TRBV15	CATAHQNQGPHEQYF	TGTGCCACCGCCCACCAGAATCAGGGGCCCCACGAGCAGTACTTC
few	TRBJ2-1	-	14	TRBV5-6	CASTLWGVDGEQFF	TGTGCCAGCACCCTATGGGGGGTCGATGGTGAGCAGTTCTTC
-	TRBJ2-1	-	13	TRBV6-5	CASSVPGVREQFF	TGTGCCAGCAGCGTTCCGGGAGTCCGAGAGCAGTTCTTC
once	TRBJ2-7	-	15	TRBV7-2	CASSLSGTGRYEQYF	TGTGCCAGCAGCTTATCCGGCACAGGGCGCTACGAGCAGTACTTC
once	TRBJ2-2	TRBD1	15	TRBV7-2	CASSLWTGGDGELFF	TGTGCCAGCAGCCTCTGGACAGGGGGAGACGGGGAGCTGTTTTTT
-	TRBJ2-2	-	17	TRBV14	CASSQPLARGGTGELFF	TGTGCCAGCAGCCAGCCACTAGCGAGAGGGGGCACCGGGGAGCTGTTTTTT
-	TRBJ2-3	TRBD2	18	TRBV4-3	CASSQEGLAHRGTDTQYF	TGCGCCAGCAGCCAAGAGGGACTAGCGCACCGGGGAACAGATACGCAGTATTTT
-	TRBJ2-1	TRBD1	14	TRBV19	CASSMQGVVNEQFF	TGTGCCAGTAGTATGCAGGGGGTGGTCAATGAGCAGTTCTTC
-	TRBJ2-1	TRBD2	15	TRBV24-1	CATSDPGLAGGYQFF	TGTGCCACCAGTGACCCGGGACTAGCGGGAGGTTACCAGTTCTTC
once	TRBJ2-3	TRBD2	14	TRBV5-1	CATSASGYTDTQYF	TGCGCCACCTCAGCTAGCGGGTACACAGATACGCAGTATTTT
few	TRBJ1-1	-	11	TRBV28	CASRESGSAFF	TGTGCCAGCAGAGAGAGCGGGAGCGCTTTCTTT
-	TRBJ2-1	TRBD1	18	TRBV11-2	CASSRYHGQGVSYNEQFF	TGTGCCAGCAGCCGTTATCACGGACAGGGGGTATCCTACAATGAGCAGTTCTTC
-	TRBJ2-2	-	14	TRBV3-1/TRBV3-2	CASSRGRNTGELFF	TGTGCCAGCAGCCGAGGAAGGAACACCGGGGAGCTGTTTTTT
-	TRBJ1-2	TRBD1	14	TRBV6-2/TRBV6-3	CASSSTGVGSGYTF	TGTGCCAGCAGTTCGACAGGGGTTGGAAGCGGCTACACCTTC
-	TRBJ2-1	TRBD2	20	TRBV15	CATSNSPPSGLVGVGNEQFF	TGTGCCACCAGCAACTCCCCCCCCTCGGGACTAGTAGGGGTTGGCAATGAGCAGTTCTTC
-	TRBJ2-3	TRBD2	14	TRBV7-2	CASSFGRGTDTQYF	TGTGCCAGCAGCTTTGGGAGGGGCACAGATACGCAGTATTTT
-	TRBJ2-1	-	15	TRBV7-2	CASSYLGGVLDEQFF	TGTGCCAGCAGCTACCTAGGGGGGGTTTTGGATGAGCAGTTCTTC
-	TRBJ2-3	TRBD2	15	TRBV6-6	CASSSSGLNTDTQYF	TGTGCCAGCAGTTCTAGCGGGTTAAACACAGATACGCAGTATTTT
-	TRBJ2-7	TRBD2	17	TRBV4-2	CASSHDDRLAGADEQYF	TGTGCCAGCAGCCATGATGACCGACTAGCGGGAGCGGACGAGCAGTACTTC
-	TRBJ1-5	-	14	TRBV3-1/TRBV3-2	CASSPSSYNQPQHF	TGTGCCAGCAGCCCTTCTAGTTACAATCAGCCCCAGCATTTT
few	TRBJ2-1	TRBD2	15	TRBV25-1	CASTTSGHSYNEQFF	TGTGCCAGTACAACTAGCGGCCACTCCTACAATGAGCAGTTCTTC
-	TRBJ2-5	TRBD2	12	TRBV29-1	CSVGLAGETQYF	TGCAGCGTCGGTCTAGCGGGAGAGACCCAGTACTTC
-	TRBJ2-3	TRBD2	15	TRBV6-4	CASSESGIGTDTQYF	TGTGCCAGCAGTGAGAGCGGGATCGGCACAGATACGCAGTATTTT
-	TRBJ2-7	-	15	TRBV7-6	CASSTGSGLSYEQYF	TGTGCCAGCAGCACCGGAAGCGGACTCTCCTACGAGCAGTACTTC
-	TRBJ1-1	TRBD1	16	TRBV9	CASSPRTGRSDTEAFF	TGTGCCAGCAGCCCCCGGACAGGGAGGAGCGACACTGAAGCTTTCTTT
-	TRBJ1-5	TRBD1	15	TRBV4-1	CASSPQGESGQPQHF	TGCGCCAGCAGCCCACAGGGGGAGTCTGGTCAGCCCCAGCATTTT
-	TRBJ2-1	-	14	TRBV19	CASTAVPPGNEQFF	TGTGCCAGTACCGCCGTGCCGCCGGGTAATGAGCAGTTCTTC
-	TRBJ2-1	TRBD2	15	TRBV7-6	CASSRIAGGMDEQFF	TGTGCCAGCAGCAGAATAGCGGGAGGTATGGATGAGCAGTTCTTC
-	TRBJ1-6	-	14	TRBV11-2	CASSLGQGSSPLHF	TGTGCCAGCAGCTTAGGGCAGGGTAGTTCACCCCTCCACTTT
-	TRBJ2-1	TRBD1	13	TRBV30	CAFRTGAYNEQFF	TGTGCCTTTAGGACAGGGGCCTACAATGAGCAGTTCTTC
-	TRBJ1-1	TRBD1	14	TRBV25-1	CASSGTGWDTEAFF	TGTGCCAGCAGTGGGACAGGGTGGGACACTGAAGCTTTCTTT